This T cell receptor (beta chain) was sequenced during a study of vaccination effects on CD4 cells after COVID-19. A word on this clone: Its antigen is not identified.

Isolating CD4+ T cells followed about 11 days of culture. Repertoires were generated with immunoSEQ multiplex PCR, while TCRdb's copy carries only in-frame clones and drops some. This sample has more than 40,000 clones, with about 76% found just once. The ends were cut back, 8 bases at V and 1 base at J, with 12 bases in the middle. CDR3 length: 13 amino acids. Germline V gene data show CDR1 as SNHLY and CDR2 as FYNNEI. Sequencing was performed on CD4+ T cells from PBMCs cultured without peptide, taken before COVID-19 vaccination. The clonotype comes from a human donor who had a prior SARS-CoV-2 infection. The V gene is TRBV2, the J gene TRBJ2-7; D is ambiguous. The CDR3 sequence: CASGRTMSYEQYF. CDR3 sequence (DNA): TGTGCCAGCGGACGGACCATGTCCTACGAGCAGTACTTC.